Presented here are 5 T cell receptor beta chains from one specimen sequenced in a study of T cell clonality in common variable immunodeficiency. This table comes from immunoSEQ multiplex PCR, and its TCRdb copy is limited to in-frame clones, with some not included. The repertoire yields 80,000 or so clones, none seen only once; the top ten contain around 0.87%. The specimen was peripheral blood mononuclear cells. The receptors were sampled from a person aged 18 to 70 in good health.

This clone was counted many times. Coverage ceases 3 residues before the CDR3 finishes, and the germline J gene fills in the end. This sequence joins TRBV19 and TRBJ2-1, with TRBD2 matching 8 bases. This CDR3 comprises 15 residues. The J segment lost 0 bases and the V segment lost 10 bases, leaving 8 bases of the junction unmatched. From germline, CDR1 is LNHDA and CDR2 SQIVND (reference sequence). Partial CDR3 DNA: TGTGCCACCCTTAGCGGGACCCGCTCCTACAATGAG. It codes for CATLSGTRSYNE. From start to end, the CDR3 is CATLSGTRSYNEQFF. Full variable domain (outside the CDR3, taken from reference TRBV19 and TRBJ2-1): DGGITQSPKYLFRKEGQNVTLSCEQNLNHDAMYWYRQDPGQGLRLIYYSQIVNDFQKGDIAEGYSVSREKKESFPLTVTSAQKNPTAFYLCATLSGTRSYNEQFFGPGTRLTVL.

This clone was detected a few times. The covered CDR3 bases are TGTGCCAGCAGTGAAGGCGCTTACAATGAG. Translated, it gives CASSEGAYNE. The full CDR3 is CASSEGAYNEQFF. The chain joins TRBV2 to TRBJ2-1, with unresolved D. With the read ending 3 residues before the CDR3 end, the germline J gene is used to fill in that end. V was shortened by 1 base and J by 4 bases, with 5 bases between the two germline ends. CDR1 is SNHLY, CDR2 FYNNEI, per germline. This CDR3 spans 13 amino acids.

This clone appeared many times. Coverage ceases 3 residues before the CDR3 finishes, and the germline J gene fills in the end. The chain is built from TRBV4-1 and TRBJ2-5; D ambiguous. This CDR3 region has 14 residues. Germline V gives CDR1 MGHRA, CDR2 YSYEKL. Trimming took off 4 bases at V and 3 bases at J, with 12 bases between the two ends. Incomplete CDR3 DNA: TGCGCCAGCAGCCGCCTGAAGGCGGAAGAGACC. Encoded protein: CASSRLKAEET. The CDR3 in its entirety is CASSRLKAEETQYF.

This clone was counted many times. The missing CDR3 end, 3 residues past where the read stops, is filled in from the germline J gene. This sequence joins TRBV5-1 and TRBJ2-2, with D hard to call. CDR3 size: 13 residues. V was cut by 6 bases and J by 2 bases, with 8 bases left in between. CDR1 is SGHRS, CDR2 YFSETQ, per germline. CDR3: CASTLLNTGELFF. Incomplete CDR3 DNA: TGCGCCAGCACCCTACTTAACACCGGGGAG.

This clone was observed at least ten times. From the germline J gene comes the end of the CDR3, since the read stops 3 residues before it. Other DNA variants within this sample encode the same CDR3. The chain carries TRBV5-1 and TRBJ2-7, with D possibly being TRBD2 (6 bases). Germline V gene data show CDR1 as SGHRS and CDR2 as YFSETQ. V was shortened by 2 bases and J by 5 bases, with 8 bases between the two germline ends. There are 12 residues in the CDR3. CDR3 in amino acids: CASSLPSDEQYF. CDR3 DNA (partial): TGCGCCAGCAGCTTACCTAGCGACGAG.